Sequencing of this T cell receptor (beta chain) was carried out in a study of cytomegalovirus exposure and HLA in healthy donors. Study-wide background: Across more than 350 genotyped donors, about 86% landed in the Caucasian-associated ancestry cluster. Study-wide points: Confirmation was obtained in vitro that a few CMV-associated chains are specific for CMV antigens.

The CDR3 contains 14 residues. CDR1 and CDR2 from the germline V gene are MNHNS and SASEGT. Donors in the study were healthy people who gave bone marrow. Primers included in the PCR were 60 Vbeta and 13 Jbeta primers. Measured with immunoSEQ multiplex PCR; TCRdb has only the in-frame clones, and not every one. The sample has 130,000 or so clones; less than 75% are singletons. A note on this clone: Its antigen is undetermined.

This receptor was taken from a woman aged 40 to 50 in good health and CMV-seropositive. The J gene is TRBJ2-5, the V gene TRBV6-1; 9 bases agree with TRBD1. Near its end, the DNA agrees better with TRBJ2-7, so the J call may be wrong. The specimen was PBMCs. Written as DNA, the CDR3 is TGTGCCAGCAGTGCCGGGACAGGGAATCGCGAGCAGTACTTC. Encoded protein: CASSAGTGNREQYF.